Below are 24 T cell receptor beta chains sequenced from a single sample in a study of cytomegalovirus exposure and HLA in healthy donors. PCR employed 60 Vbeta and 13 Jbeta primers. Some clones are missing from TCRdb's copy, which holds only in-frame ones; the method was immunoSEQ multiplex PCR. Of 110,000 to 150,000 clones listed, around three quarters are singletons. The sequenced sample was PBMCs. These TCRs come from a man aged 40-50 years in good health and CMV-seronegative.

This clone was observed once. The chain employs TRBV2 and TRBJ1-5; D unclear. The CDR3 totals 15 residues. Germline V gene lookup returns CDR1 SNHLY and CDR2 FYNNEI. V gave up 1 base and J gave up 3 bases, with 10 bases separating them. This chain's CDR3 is CASSEGYEDNQPQHF. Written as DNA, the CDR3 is TGTGCCAGCAGTGAAGGTTACGAGGACAATCAGCCCCAGCATTTT.

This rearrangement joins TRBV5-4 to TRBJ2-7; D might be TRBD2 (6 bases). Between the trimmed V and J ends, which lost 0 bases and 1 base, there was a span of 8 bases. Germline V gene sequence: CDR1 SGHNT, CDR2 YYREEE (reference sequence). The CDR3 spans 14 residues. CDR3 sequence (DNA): TGTGCCAGCAGCTTGGTGGAGGGTTCCTACGAGCAGTACTTC. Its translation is CASSLVEGSYEQYF. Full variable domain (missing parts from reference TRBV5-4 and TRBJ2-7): ETGVTQSPTHLIKTRGQQVTLRCSSQSGHNTVSWYQQALGQGPQFIFQYYREEENGRGNFPPRFSGLQFPNYSSELNVNALELDDSALYLCASSLVEGSYEQYFGPGTRLTVT.

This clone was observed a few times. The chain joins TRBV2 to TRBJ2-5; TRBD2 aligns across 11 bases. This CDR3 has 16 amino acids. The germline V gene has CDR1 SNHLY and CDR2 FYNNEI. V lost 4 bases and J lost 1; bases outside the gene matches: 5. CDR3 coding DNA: TGTGCCAGCAGTGCCCGGACTAGCGGGCTCCAAGAGACCCAGTACTTC. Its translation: CASSARTSGLQETQYF.

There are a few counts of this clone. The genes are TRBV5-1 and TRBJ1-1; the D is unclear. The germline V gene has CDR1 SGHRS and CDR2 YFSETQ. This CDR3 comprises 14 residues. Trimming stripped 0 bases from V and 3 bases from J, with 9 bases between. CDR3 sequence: CASSLEPAHTEAFF. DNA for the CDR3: TGCGCCAGCAGCTTGGAGCCCGCGCACACTGAAGCTTTCTTT.

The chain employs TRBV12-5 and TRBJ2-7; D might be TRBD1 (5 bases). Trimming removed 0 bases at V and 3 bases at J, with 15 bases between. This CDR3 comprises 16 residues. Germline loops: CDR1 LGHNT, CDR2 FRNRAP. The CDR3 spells CASGLVLDILIYEQYF. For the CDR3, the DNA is TGTGCTAGTGGTTTGGTACTGGACATCTTAATCTACGAGCAGTACTTC. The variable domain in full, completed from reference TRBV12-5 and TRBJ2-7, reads DARVTQTPRHKVTEMGQEVTMRCQPILGHNTVFWYRQTMMQGLELLAYFRNRAPLDDSGMPKDRFSAEMPDATLATLKIQPSEPRDSAVYFCASGLVLDILIYEQYFGPGTRLTVT.

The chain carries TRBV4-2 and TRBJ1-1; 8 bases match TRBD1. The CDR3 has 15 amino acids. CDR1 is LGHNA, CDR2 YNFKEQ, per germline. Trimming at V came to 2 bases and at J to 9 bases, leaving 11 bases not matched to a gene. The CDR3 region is CASSQIGTGWGKAFF. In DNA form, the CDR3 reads TGTGCCAGCAGCCAAATTGGGACAGGATGGGGGAAAGCTTTCTTT.

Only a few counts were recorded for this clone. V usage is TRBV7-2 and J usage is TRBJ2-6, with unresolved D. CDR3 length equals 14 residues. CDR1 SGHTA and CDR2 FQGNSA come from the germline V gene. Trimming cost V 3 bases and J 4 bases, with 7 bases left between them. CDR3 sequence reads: CASSLRSGANVLTF. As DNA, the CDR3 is TGTGCCAGCAGCTTGCGATCCGGGGCCAACGTCCTGACTTTC.

CDR3 nucleotides: TGTGCCAGCAGTGACCCGGACAGTAATCAGCCCCAGCATTTT. Amino acid sequence: CASSDPDSNQPQHF. The chain uses TRBV2 and TRBJ1-5, with D tentatively TRBD1 (6 bases). Trimming left V 3 bases short and J 4 bases short, with 10 bases between. The CDR3 contains 14 residues. The germline V gene has CDR1 SNHLY and CDR2 FYNNEI.

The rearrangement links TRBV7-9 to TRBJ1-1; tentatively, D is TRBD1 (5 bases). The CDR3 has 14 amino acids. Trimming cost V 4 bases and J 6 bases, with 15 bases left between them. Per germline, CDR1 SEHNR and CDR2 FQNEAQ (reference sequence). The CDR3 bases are TGTGCCAGCAGCTACGCCGGGGGAGGGTCTGAAGCTTTCTTT. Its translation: CASSYAGGGSEAFF.

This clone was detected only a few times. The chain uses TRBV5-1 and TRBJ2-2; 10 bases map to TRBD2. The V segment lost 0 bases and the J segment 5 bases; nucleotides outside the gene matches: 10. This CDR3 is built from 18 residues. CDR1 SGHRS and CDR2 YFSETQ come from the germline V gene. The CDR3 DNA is TGCGCCAGCAGCTTGGCGAGCGGGGGGGCCGTGGGAACCGGGGAGCTGTTTTTT. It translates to CASSLASGGAVGTGELFF.

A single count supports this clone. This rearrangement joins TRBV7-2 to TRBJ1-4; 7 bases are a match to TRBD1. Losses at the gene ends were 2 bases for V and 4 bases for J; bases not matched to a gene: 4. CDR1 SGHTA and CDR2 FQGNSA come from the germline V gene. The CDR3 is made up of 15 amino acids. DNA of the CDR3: TGTGCCAGCAGCTTATCAGGGGGGAATAATGAAAAACTGTTTTTT. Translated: CASSLSGGNNEKLFF. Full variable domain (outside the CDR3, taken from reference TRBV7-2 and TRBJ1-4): GAGVSQSPSNKVTEKGKDVELRCDPISGHTALYWYRQSLGQGLEFLIYFQGNSAPDKSGLPSDRFSAERTGGSVSTLTIQRTQQEDSAVYLCASSLSGGNNEKLFFGSGTQLSVL.

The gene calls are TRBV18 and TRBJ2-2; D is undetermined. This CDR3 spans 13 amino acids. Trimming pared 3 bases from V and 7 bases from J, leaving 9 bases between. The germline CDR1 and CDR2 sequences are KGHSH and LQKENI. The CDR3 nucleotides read TGTGCCAGCTCACCTAACTCAATCGGGGAGCTGTTTTTT. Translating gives CASSPNSIGELFF.

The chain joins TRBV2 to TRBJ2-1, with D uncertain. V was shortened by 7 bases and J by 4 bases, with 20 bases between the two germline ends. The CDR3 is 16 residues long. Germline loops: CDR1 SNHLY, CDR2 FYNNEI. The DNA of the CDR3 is TGTGCCAGCATGTCGAGGCTAGGCGGAAGATACAATGAGCAGTTCTTC. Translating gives CASMSRLGGRYNEQFF.

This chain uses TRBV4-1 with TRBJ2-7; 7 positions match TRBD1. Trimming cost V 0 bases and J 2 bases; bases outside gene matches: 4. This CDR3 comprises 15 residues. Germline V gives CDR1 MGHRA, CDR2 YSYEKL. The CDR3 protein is CASSQDPDRAYEQYF. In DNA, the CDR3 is TGCGCCAGCAGCCAAGATCCAGACAGGGCCTACGAGCAGTACTTC.

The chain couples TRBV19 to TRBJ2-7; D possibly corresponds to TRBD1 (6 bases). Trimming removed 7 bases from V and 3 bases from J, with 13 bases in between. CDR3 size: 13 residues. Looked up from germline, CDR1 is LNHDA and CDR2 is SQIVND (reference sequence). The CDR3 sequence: CASTIQGGYEQYF. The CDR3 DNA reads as TGTGCCAGTACCATACAGGGCGGCTACGAGCAGTACTTC.

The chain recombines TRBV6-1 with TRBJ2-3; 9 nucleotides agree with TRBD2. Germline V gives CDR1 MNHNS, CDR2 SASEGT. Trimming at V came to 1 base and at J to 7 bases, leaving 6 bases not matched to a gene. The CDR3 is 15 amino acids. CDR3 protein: CASSEVGGRDNTQYF. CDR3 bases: TGTGCCAGCAGTGAAGTGGGCGGGAGGGATAATACGCAGTATTTT.

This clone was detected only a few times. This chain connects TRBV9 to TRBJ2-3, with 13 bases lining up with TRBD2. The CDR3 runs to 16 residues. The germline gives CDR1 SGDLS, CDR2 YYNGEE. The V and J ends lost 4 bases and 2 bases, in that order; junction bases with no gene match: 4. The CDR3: CASSRGLAGVTDTQYF. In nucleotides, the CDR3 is TGTGCCAGCAGCAGAGGACTAGCGGGAGTCACAGATACGCAGTATTTT.

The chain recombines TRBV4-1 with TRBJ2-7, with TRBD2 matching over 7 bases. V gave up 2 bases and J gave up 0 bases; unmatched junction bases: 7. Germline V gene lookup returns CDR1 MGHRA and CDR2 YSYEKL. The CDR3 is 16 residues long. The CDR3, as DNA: TGCGCCAGCAGCCAAATGTCGGGGGGAAGCTCCTACGAGCAGTACTTC. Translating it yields CASSQMSGGSSYEQYF.

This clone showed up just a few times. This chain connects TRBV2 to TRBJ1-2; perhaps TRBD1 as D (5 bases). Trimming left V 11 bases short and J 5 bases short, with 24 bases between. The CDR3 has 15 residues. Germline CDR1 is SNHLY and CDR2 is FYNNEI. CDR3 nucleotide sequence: TGTGCCGGTATCGGGGGGACGGACTCCTCATATGGCTACACCTTC. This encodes CAGIGGTDSSYGYTF.

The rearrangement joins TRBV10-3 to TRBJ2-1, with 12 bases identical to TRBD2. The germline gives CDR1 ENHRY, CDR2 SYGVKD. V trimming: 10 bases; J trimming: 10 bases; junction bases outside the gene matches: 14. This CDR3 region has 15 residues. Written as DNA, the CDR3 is TGTGCCACCTGGGGGGCTAGCGGGAGGGCCAGAGAGCAGTTCTTC. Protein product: CATWGASGRAREQFF.

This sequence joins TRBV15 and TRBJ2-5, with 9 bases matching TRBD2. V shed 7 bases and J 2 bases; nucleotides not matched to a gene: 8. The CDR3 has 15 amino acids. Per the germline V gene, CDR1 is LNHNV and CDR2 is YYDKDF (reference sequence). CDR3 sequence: CATTRTSAAQETQYF. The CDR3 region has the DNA TGTGCCACCACCAGGACTAGCGCAGCACAAGAGACCCAGTACTTC.

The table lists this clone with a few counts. DNA of the CDR3: TGTGCCACCTCGGCAGGGGGCCACGAGCAGTACTTC. Residues: CATSAGGHEQYF. The chain combines TRBV25-1 with TRBJ2-7; 8 positions agree with TRBD1. J lost 5 bases, V lost 10 bases, and 7 bases had no gene match. The CDR3 runs to 12 residues. Germline CDR1 MGHDK, CDR2 SYGVNS.

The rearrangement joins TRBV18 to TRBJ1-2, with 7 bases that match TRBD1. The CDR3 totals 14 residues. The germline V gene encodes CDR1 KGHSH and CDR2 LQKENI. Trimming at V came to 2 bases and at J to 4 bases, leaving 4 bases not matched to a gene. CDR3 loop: CASSPTDRAYGYTF. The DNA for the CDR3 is TGTGCCAGCTCACCAACCGACAGGGCCTATGGCTACACCTTC. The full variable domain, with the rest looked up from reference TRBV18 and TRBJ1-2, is NAGVMQNPRHLVRRRGQEARLRCSPMKGHSHVYWYRQLPEEGLKFMVYLQKENIIDESGMPKERFSAEFPKEGPSILRIQQVVRGDSAAYFCASSPTDRAYGYTFGSGTRLTVV.

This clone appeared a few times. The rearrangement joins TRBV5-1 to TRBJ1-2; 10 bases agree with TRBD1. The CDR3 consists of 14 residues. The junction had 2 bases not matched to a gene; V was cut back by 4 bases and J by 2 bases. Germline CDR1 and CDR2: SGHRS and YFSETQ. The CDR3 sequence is CASSQGQGNYGYTF. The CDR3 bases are TGCGCCAGCAGCCAGGGACAGGGGAACTATGGCTACACCTTC.